This is a list of T cell receptor beta chains from one sample in a study of T cell responses to AZD1222 COVID-19 vaccine. The repertoire was sequenced with immunoSEQ multiplex PCR; TCRdb's copy has only in-frame clones and lacks some. The sample has some 100,000 clones; approximately 90% are singletons. The specimen was peripheral blood, collected 28 days after the second AZD1222 dose. The receptors were gathered from an adult who received the AZD1222 COVID-19 vaccine. The CDR3 runs from the conserved cysteine through the conserved F or W. The D gene is left open where the match is weak. Some rows have no size entry. The others give once, few or many, or a class for an expanded clone.

V gene	J gene	D gene	clone size	CDR3 DNA	CDR3 protein
TRBV28	TRBJ1-1	.	.	TGTGCCAGCAGTCGCCTTGGGAACACTGAAGCTTTCTTT	CASSRLGNTEAFF
TRBV18	TRBJ1-2	.	.	TGTGCCAGCTCACCCGGGAAGGGAAACTATGGCTACACCTTC	CASSPGKGNYGYTF
TRBV23-1	TRBJ2-7	.	.	TGCGCCAGCAGTCAAGGGGCAGCTTTTACCTACGAGCAGTACTTC	CASSQGAAFTYEQYF
TRBV7-2	TRBJ2-1	TRBD2	.	TGTGCCAGCAGCACCCGGACTAGCGGGGGGGTATCCTACAATGAGCAGTTCTTC	CASSTRTSGGVSYNEQFF
TRBV28	TRBJ2-1	TRBD2	.	TGTGCCAGCAGTTTAAGAACGGGAGGGCCTCGGGATGAGCAGTTCTTC	CASSLRTGGPRDEQFF
TRBV11-1	TRBJ1-2	.	.	TGTGCCAGCAGCTTACTCTCGGGGGGCGATGGCTACACCTTC	CASSLLSGGDGYTF
TRBV19	TRBJ2-1	TRBD1	.	TGTGCCAGTAGTATATGCTCCGACAGGGGGCTCTTGGTTGGGTTATACAATGAGCAGTTCTTC	CASSICSDRGLLVGLYNEQFF
TRBV5-1	TRBJ2-1	TRBD1	.	TGCGCCAGCAGCTTGGTCGAACCGGGACAGGGGGATGAGCAGTTCTTC	CASSLVEPGQGDEQFF
TRBV5-4	TRBJ2-3	TRBD1	.	TGTGCCAGCAGCCGGGACAGGGGATCAGATACGCAGTATTTT	CASSRDRGSDTQYF
TRBV2	TRBJ2-7	.	.	TGTGCCAGCCGGGAGGAACAGGGTCACTACGAGCAGTACTTC	CASREEQGHYEQYF
TRBV7-6	TRBJ2-1	TRBD2	once	TGTGCCAGCACCCTAGGACTAGCGGGATTGAATGAGCAGTTCTTC	CASTLGLAGLNEQFF
TRBV7-6	TRBJ2-5	TRBD2	.	TGTGCCAGCAGCGCCCGGACTAGCGGTACGGAGACCCAGTACTTC	CASSARTSGTETQYF
TRBV6-5	TRBJ1-1	.	.	TGTGCCAGCAGTTACTCGCAGAACACTGAAGCTTTCTTT	CASSYSQNTEAFF
TRBV6-5	TRBJ2-7	TRBD1	.	TGTGCCAGCAGATTGGACAGGTGGACCTACGAGCAGTACTTC	CASRLDRWTYEQYF
TRBV20-1	TRBJ2-7	TRBD1	.	TGCAGTGCTAGTGGGGACAGGGTTTCCTACGAGCAGTACTTC	CSASGDRVSYEQYF
TRBV5-4	TRBJ1-1	.	.	TGTGCCAGCAGTACCAGGGGAATGTTGGAAGCTTTCTTT	CASSTRGMLEAFF
TRBV6-1	TRBJ2-7	.	.	TGTGCCAGCAGTGAACTTCAGGGACCTGGGTCCGAGCAGTACTTC	CASSELQGPGSEQYF
TRBV7-9	TRBJ2-7	.	few	TGTGCCAGCAGCTTAGAGGTGCACGAGCAGTACTTC	CASSLEVHEQYF
TRBV7-3	TRBJ1-1	.	.	TGTGCCAGCAGCTTCACCTCTGGGCAGGGGAGCACTGAAGCTTTCTTT	CASSFTSGQGSTEAFF
TRBV7-2	TRBJ1-2	TRBD1	.	TGTGCCAGCAGCTTTGGCGGGCCTCAGGGGGCCAGGGGCTACACCTTC	CASSFGGPQGARGYTF
TRBV25-1	TRBJ2-1	TRBD1	.	TGTGCCAGCAGTACAGGGGCGCGGTCCTACAATGAGCAGTTCTTC	CASSTGARSYNEQFF
TRBV23-1	TRBJ1-5	.	.	TGCGCCAGCGCGATGGAACAGCCCCAGCATTTT	CASAMEQPQHF
TRBV6-5	TRBJ1-5	.	.	TGTGCCAGCAGTTACTCGGGGGGTTTGGGGGATCAGCCCCAGCATTTT	CASSYSGGLGDQPQHF
TRBV18	TRBJ1-1	.	.	TGTGCCAGCTCACCAGGGATGAACACTGAAGCTTTCTTT	CASSPGMNTEAFF
TRBV11-3	TRBJ2-7	.	.	TGTGCCAGCAGCCACTCCTCGGGACCCTACGAGCAGTACTTC	CASSHSSGPYEQYF
TRBV27	TRBJ1-5	TRBD1	.	TGTGCCAGCGGACAGGACAGAAATCAGCCCCAGCATTTT	CASGQDRNQPQHF
TRBV6-5	TRBJ2-7	.	.	TGTGCCAGCAGCCCGGGTGGGGAGCAGTACTTC	CASSPGGEQYF
TRBV5-6	TRBJ2-5	.	.	TGTGCCAGCAGCTTGGTTGGAAGGGACCCCCAAGAGACCCAGTACTTC	CASSLVGRDPQETQYF
TRBV28	TRBJ2-6	TRBD1	.	TGTGCCAGCAGTTCACAGGGGGAGTCTGGGGCCAACGTCCTGACTTTC	CASSSQGESGANVLTF
TRBV5-6	TRBJ2-7	TRBD1	.	TGTGCCAGCAGTTATATACCGGGACAGGGGGTGAGTTACGAGCAGTACTTC	CASSYIPGQGVSYEQYF
TRBV11-2	TRBJ2-5	.	.	TGTGCCAGCAGCTTAGGGCAGGGCGCAGAGACCCAGTACTTC	CASSLGQGAETQYF
TRBV4-2	TRBJ1-2	.	few	TGTGCCAGCAGCCAAGATATCAGGGAAGACTACACCTTC	CASSQDIREDYTF